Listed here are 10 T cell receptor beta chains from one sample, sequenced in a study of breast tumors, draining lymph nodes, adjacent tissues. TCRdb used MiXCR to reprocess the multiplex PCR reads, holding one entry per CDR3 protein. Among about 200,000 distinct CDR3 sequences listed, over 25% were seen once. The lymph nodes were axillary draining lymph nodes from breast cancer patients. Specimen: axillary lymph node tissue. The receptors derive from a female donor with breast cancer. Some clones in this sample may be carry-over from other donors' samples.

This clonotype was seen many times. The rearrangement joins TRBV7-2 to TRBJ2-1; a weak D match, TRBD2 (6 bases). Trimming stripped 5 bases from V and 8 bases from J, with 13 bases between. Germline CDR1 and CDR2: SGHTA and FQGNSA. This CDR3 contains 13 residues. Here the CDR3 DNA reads TGTGCCAGCAGCCTAGAAGCGGGCCATGAGCAGTTCTTC. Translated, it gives CASSLEAGHEQFF.

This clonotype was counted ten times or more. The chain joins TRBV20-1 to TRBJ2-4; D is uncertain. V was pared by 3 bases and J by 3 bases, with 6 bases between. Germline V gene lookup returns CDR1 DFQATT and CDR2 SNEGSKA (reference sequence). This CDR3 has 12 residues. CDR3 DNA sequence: TGCAGTGCTAGGGATGACAAAAACATTCAGTACTTC. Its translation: CSARDDKNIQYF.

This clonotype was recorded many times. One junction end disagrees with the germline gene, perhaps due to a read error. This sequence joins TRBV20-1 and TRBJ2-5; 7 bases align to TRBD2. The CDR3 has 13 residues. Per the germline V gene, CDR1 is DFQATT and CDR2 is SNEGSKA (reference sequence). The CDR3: CSARAGPQETQYF. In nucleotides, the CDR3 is TGCAGTGCAAGAGCGGGACCTCAAGAGACCCAGTACTTC.

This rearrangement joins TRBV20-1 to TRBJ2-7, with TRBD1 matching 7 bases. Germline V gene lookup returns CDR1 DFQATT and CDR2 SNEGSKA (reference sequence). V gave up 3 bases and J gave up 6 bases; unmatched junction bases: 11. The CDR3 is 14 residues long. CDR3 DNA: TGCAGTGCTAGGGGGACAGTAACGCCGTCCGAGCAGTACTTC. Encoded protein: CSARGTVTPSEQYF.

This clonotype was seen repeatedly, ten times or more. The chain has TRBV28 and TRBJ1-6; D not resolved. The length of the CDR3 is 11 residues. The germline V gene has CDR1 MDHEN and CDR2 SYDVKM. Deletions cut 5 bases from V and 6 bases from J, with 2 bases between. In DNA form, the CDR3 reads TGTGCCAGCAGTCGTAATTCACCCCTCCACTTT. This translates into CASSRNSPLHF.

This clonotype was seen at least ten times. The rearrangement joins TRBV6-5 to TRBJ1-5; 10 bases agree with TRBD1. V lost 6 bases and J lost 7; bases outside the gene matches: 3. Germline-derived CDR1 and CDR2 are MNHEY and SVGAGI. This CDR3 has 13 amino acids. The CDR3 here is CASRGTGEQPQHF. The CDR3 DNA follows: TGTGCCAGCAGGGGGACAGGGGAACAGCCCCAGCATTTT.

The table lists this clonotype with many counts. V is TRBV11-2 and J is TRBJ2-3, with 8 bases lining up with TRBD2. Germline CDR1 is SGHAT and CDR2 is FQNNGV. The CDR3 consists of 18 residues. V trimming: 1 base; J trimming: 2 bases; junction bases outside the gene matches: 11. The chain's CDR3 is CASSLALASGGHTDTQYF. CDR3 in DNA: TGTGCCAGCAGCTTAGCCCTCGCCAGCGGGGGACACACAGATACGCAGTATTTT.

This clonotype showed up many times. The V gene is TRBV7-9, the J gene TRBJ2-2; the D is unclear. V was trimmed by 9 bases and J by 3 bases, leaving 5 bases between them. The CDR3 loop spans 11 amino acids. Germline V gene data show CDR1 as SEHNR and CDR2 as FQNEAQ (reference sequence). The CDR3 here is CASGDTGELFF. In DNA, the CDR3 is TGTGCCAGTGGGGACACCGGGGAGCTGTTTTTT. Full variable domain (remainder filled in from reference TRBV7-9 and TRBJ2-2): DTGVSQNPRHKITKRGQNVTFRCDPISEHNRLYWYRQTLGQGPEFLTYFQNEAQLEKSRLLSDRFSAERPKGSFSTLEIQRTEQGDSAMYLCASGDTGELFFGEGSRLTVL.

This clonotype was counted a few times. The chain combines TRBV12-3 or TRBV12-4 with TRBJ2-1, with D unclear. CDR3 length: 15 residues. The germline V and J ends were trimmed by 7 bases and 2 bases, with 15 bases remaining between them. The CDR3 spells CASNTAPAAYNEQFF. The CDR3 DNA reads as TGTGCCAGCAATACCGCCCCTGCGGCCTACAATGAGCAGTTCTTC.

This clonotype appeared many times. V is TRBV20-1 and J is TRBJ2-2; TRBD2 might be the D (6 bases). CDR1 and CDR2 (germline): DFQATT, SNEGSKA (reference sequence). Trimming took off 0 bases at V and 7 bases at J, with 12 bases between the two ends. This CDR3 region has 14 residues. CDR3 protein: CSARESGAVGELFF. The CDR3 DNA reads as TGCAGTGCTAGAGAGTCGGGAGCGGTCGGGGAGCTGTTTTTT.